These T cell receptor beta chains were read from a single sample in a study of CD8+ T cells in alopecia areata. Measured with immunoSEQ multiplex PCR; TCRdb has only the in-frame clones, and not every one. The sample has approximately 200,000 clones; more than 55% are singletons. This specimen was CD4+ T cells sorted from blood, taken at week 4, from a patient treated with tofacitinib. Every receptor here comes from a human donor with alopecia areata. Each CDR3 is given with its conserved first and last residue. D genes are given only for firm matches. Not every row has a clone size; where given, it reads once, few, many or a size class.

D	J	size	V	CDR3	DNA
NA	TRBJ2-7	NA	TRBV30	CAWKVKATYEQYF	TGTGCCTGGAAAGTTAAGGCGACCTACGAGCAGTACTTC
NA	TRBJ1-2	NA	TRBV19	CASSIRGTLYGYTF	TGTGCCAGTAGTATAAGGGGGACGTTATATGGCTACACCTTC
TRBD2	TRBJ2-5	few	TRBV6-5	CASQLSSGRYETQYF	TGTGCCAGCCAGCTTAGTAGCGGGAGATACGAGACCCAGTACTTC
NA	TRBJ1-1	NA	TRBV29-1	CSVGKGGNTEAFF	TGCAGCGTCGGCAAGGGGGGGAACACTGAAGCTTTCTTT
NA	TRBJ2-3	NA	TRBV9	CASSPRVGTQYF	TGTGCCAGCAGCCCGCGTGTGGGTACGCAGTATTTT
NA	TRBJ2-3	NA	TRBV11-2	CASSSQEDTQYF	TGTGCCAGCAGCTCGCAGGAGGATACGCAGTATTTT
NA	TRBJ2-1	NA	TRBV20-1	CSAISSGGQFF	TGCAGTGCTATAAGTTCTGGGGGGCAGTTCTTC
NA	TRBJ2-3	NA	TRBV30	CAWNADSSTDTQYF	TGTGCCTGGAACGCAGATTCCAGCACAGATACGCAGTATTTT
NA	TRBJ1-3	NA	TRBV30	CAWSVGRENTIYF	TGTGCCTGGAGTGTGGGCCGGGAAAACACCATATATTTT
NA	TRBJ1-5	few	TRBV15	CATSRGQASNQPQHF	TGTGCCACCAGCAGAGGACAGGCTAGCAATCAGCCCCAGCATTTT
NA	TRBJ1-4	NA	TRBV25-1	CASSMGDWSSVGNEKLFF	TGTGCCAGCAGTATGGGGGACTGGTCCTCAGTTGGTAATGAAAAACTGTTTTTT
TRBD1	TRBJ1-2	NA	TRBV27	CASRRDRGYGYTF	TGTGCCAGCAGACGGGACAGGGGGTATGGCTACACCTTC
TRBD1	TRBJ1-2	few	TRBV19	CASSVTGTYGYTF	TGTGCCAGTAGTGTGACAGGGACCTATGGCTACACCTTC
TRBD1	TRBJ1-1	NA	TRBV29-1	CSVAGQGRTEAFF	TGCAGCGTCGCCGGACAGGGCCGGACTGAAGCTTTCTTT
TRBD2	TRBJ2-7	NA	TRBV30	CAWSGLPPSLGGGRSSYEQYF	TGTGCCTGGAGTGGATTACCGCCCAGTTTGGGGGGCGGGAGGAGCTCCTACGAGCAGTACTTC
NA	TRBJ2-1	NA	TRBV5-4	CASSKGVLYNEQFF	TGTGCCAGCAGCAAGGGAGTACTCTACAATGAGCAGTTCTTC
TRBD2	TRBJ2-1	NA	TRBV15	CATSRGTSVGEQFF	TGTGCCACCAGCAGGGGGACTAGCGTGGGTGAGCAGTTCTTC
TRBD2	TRBJ2-1	few	TRBV28	CASSLLLAGLNEQFF	TGTGCCAGCAGTTTATTGCTAGCGGGATTGAATGAGCAGTTCTTC
NA	TRBJ1-1	NA	TRBV18	CASSLWGRNTEAFF	TGTGCCAGCTCCCTCTGGGGGCGGAACACTGAAGCTTTCTTT
NA	TRBJ1-5	NA	TRBV18	CASSPGDLSNQPQHF	TGTGCCAGCTCACCCGGAGATCTTAGCAATCAGCCCCAGCATTTT
TRBD1	TRBJ1-2	few	TRBV4-1	CASSQGTGGSAGDYGYTF	TGCGCCAGCAGCCAAGGGACAGGGGGCTCCGCGGGGGACTATGGCTACACCTTC
NA	TRBJ2-2	NA	TRBV4-1	CASSQQGRDTGELFF	TGCGCCAGCAGCCAACAGGGGCGAGACACCGGGGAGCTGTTTTTT
TRBD2	TRBJ2-3	NA	TRBV7-3	CASSSTPSSGGKQYF	TGTGCCAGCAGCTCGACCCCCTCGTCGGGGGGTAAGCAGTATTTT
NA	TRBJ2-2	NA	TRBV9	CASSVYGNTGELFF	TGTGCCAGCAGCGTGTACGGCAACACCGGGGAGCTGTTTTTT
TRBD1	TRBJ1-1	once	TRBV30	CAWSGAGGTEAFF	TGTGCCTGGAGTGGGGCAGGGGGCACTGAAGCTTTCTTT
NA	TRBJ2-7	NA	TRBV2	CASRVEMGQRGYEQYF	TGTGCCAGCAGAGTTGAAATGGGTCAAAGGGGCTACGAGCAGTACTTC
TRBD2	TRBJ2-1	NA	TRBV6-1	CASRTSGSYNEQFF	TGTGCCAGCAGGACTAGCGGGTCTTACAATGAGCAGTTCTTC
TRBD2	TRBJ2-3	NA	TRBV6-6	CASSPRLAGITDTQYF	TGTGCCAGCAGCCCCCGACTAGCGGGAATTACAGATACGCAGTATTTT
NA	TRBJ1-2	NA	TRBV25-1	CASSEPGPVYGYTF	TGTGCCAGCAGTGAACCGGGGCCAGTCTATGGCTACACCTTC
TRBD2	TRBJ2-7	few	TRBV7-2	CASSLGLAGEGEQYF	TGTGCCAGCAGCTTAGGGCTAGCGGGAGAGGGCGAGCAGTACTTC
NA	TRBJ1-4	once	TRBV30	CAWSVPRGSEKLFF	TGTGCCTGGAGTGTACCCCGGGGGAGTGAAAAACTGTTTTTT
NA	TRBJ2-3	once	TRBV10-3	CAITKDMMGPDTQYF	TGTGCCATCACCAAGGACATGATGGGGCCAGATACGCAGTATTTT
NA	TRBJ2-7	NA	TRBV7-9	CASSFGGPGEQYF	TGTGCCAGCAGCTTTGGGGGCCCCGGTGAGCAGTACTTC
NA	TRBJ2-3	NA	TRBV7-2	CASSLEMLLVGHTQYF	TGTGCCAGCAGCTTAGAGATGCTCCTGGTGGGGCATACGCAGTATTTT
NA	TRBJ2-7	NA	TRBV30	CAWSVSRVFHEQYF	TGTGCCTGGAGTGTAAGCAGGGTATTCCACGAGCAGTACTTC
NA	TRBJ2-5	NA	TRBV18	CASSPQGRRGTQYF	TGTGCCAGCTCACCACAGGGACGACGTGGGACCCAGTACTTC
NA	TRBJ1-5	NA	TRBV20-1	CSALTPEAQHF	TGCAGTGCGCTGACCCCCGAAGCCCAGCATTTT